This T cell receptor (beta chain) was documented in a study of blood T cell repertoires in COVID-19. Germline CDR1 reads SEHNR; CDR2 reads FQNEAQ (reference sequence). The V and J ends lost 3 bases and 5 bases respectively, with 16 bases between them. The CDR3 spans 15 residues. Using immunoSEQ multiplex PCR, the repertoire was profiled, and TCRdb retains in-frame clones only, with some absent. This table has roughly 190,000 clones, roughly 80% appearing once. The J gene is TRBJ2-5, the V gene TRBV7-9; D is possibly TRBD1 (6 bases). Sequenced: peripheral blood. The TCR sequence derives from a man under 40 with active or convalescent COVID-19. The chain's CDR3 is CASSFVGGREETQYF. The CDR3 region has the DNA TGTGCCAGCAGCTTCGTAGGGGGTCGTGAGGAGACCCAGTACTTC.